This note documents a single TCR beta chain sequence. This clone was seen more than once but under ten times. There is no known antigen for this receptor. Per-nucleotide qualities are absent, and no much larger clonotype sits a single base away. The sample comes from a study of beta chain features in type 1 diabetes (dated by TCRdb to the late 2010s). For context, the study as a whole: Mean age, gender distribution, total cell number and subset yield did not differ between patients and healthy donors. A total of approximately 110,000,000 sorted cells were examined across all samples, and a strong correlation was observed between cell number per subset and RNA yield. The study compared the TCRB repertoires of sorted circulating CD4+ T cell subsets in recently diagnosed type 1 diabetes patients with those in matched healthy donors. Regulatory and stem cell-like memory subsets were isolated from only 8 patients and roughly eight healthy donors, whereas naive and central memory subsets came from all 30 or so donors.

From each donor, a single peripheral blood sample of around 120 mL on average was drawn into heparinised tubes. Using a panel that included CD45RO, CCR7, CD25, CD127, CD95 and CD27, naive, central memory, regulatory and stem cell-like memory CD4+ T cells were sorted on a BD FACSAria II. Purity was above 95% for every sorted population. PBMCs were isolated right away by Lymphoprep density gradient centrifugation and were stained directly, without culture. So that batch effects would be minimized, each experiment stained and sorted samples in pairs, pairing one healthy donor with one patient. What the authors observed across the whole study: Naive, central memory and regulatory TCRB repertoires appeared to be more similar among patients than among healthy donors. Shorter templates might have been favored by PCR, but patient and control samples were amplified and corrected together, so both groups would have been affected equally by any skew. In all four CD4+ subsets, TCRB CDR3 length was moderately but significantly shorter in type 1 diabetes patients. Because cDNA rather than genomic DNA was sequenced, highly expressing activated cells could have been over-represented, although no difference in activation and CD3 levels was found between groups. Because small numbers of individuals were included in the HLA sub-analyses, any influence of HLA type on TCRB rearrangement was left unresolved. At VDJ recombination sites, patients with type 1 diabetes made fewer insertions and deleted more nucleotides, a pattern implying thymic rearrangement abnormalities.

V loses 6 bases of germline sequence and J loses 4 bases, and the interval between the two ends is 10 bases. CDR1 and CDR2 are drawn from the germline V gene (reference sequence): SEHNR, FQNEAQ. The CDR3 runs 12 residues from the cysteine to the phenylalanine. The retained sequence is limited to the CDR3, 36 bases, with the frame set at the first base. All of the isolated RNA was reverse transcribed with the High Capacity cDNA Reverse Transcription Kit, so expressed TCRB transcripts were sequenced. Deep immunoSEQ sequencing was performed on naive, central memory and regulatory T cell samples, with an average of roughly 3.5 million total reads per sample. After sorted cells were lysed in RLT buffer, RNA was extracted with DNase-treated RNeasy Micro or Mini kits, with the choice depending on cell number. To prevent cross-contamination, every cell subset was processed on its own, while patient and healthy donor samples were processed together. The immunoSEQ multiplex PCR was used to amplify TCRB sequences from cDNA, yielding 87-bp fragments that span the CDR3 region. Sequencing of the amplicons was performed on the Illumina HiSeq platform. Under the source paper's analysis protocol: PCR bias was computationally corrected using synthetic template baselines, reads within Hamming distance 2 were collapsed, and singletons that could not be merged were discarded. Reads were aligned against IMGT to assign V, D and J genes, CDR3 length and insertions or deletions at six rearrangement sites. Within each subset, clonotype counts were normalized to sorted cell number, and only after that were true diversity and Gini coefficients computed with the tcR R package. The overlap coefficient, calculated on TCRB nucleotide sequences, was used to quantify repertoire sharing. As a proxy for the pre-selection repertoire, out-of-frame TCRB sequences from naive cells were analyzed. The clones in this table, taken by TCRdb from immuneACCESS, are in-frame only. Not every clone is retained; where verified, under half of the shortfall comes from an unresolved V gene, and the cause of the rest is unknown. V and J calls and clone size are given by that table; D and trimming were obtained from the DNA. The sample table shows 240,000 or so clones, and roughly 22% are seen once. The top ten clones comprise 0.028% of the sample.

Sequencing was carried out using naive CD4+ T cells from blood. The cell subset or site label, read with the paper, signifies: true naive CD4+ T cells. The sequence came from a woman aged 40-49 years with type 1 diabetes. Recombination connected TRBV7-9 to TRBJ2-7; TRBD1 is a weak D gene call, 6 bases matching. The nucleotide sequence is given as TGTGCCAGCAGGGCAGGGGAGTACGAGCAGTACTTC. Its protein is CASRAGEYEQYF.